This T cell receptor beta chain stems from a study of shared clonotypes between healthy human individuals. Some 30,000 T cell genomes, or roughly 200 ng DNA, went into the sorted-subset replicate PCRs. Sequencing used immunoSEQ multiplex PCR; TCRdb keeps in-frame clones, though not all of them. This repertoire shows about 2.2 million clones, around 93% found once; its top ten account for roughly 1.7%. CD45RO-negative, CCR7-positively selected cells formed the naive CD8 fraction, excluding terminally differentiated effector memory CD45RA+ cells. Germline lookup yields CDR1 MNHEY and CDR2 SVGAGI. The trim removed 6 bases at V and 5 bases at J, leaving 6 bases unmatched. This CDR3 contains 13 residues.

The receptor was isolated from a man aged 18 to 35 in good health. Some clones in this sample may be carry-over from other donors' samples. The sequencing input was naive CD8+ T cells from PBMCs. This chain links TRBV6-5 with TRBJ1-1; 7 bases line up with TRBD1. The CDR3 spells CASRPDRATEAFF. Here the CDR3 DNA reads TGTGCCAGCAGGCCTGACAGGGCTACTGAAGCTTTCTTT.